This T cell receptor (beta chain) was observed in a study of T cell repertoires in ileal Crohn's disease (dated by TCRdb to about 2019). In terms of the full investigation: Median disease duration was approximately 8 years, and 35% of patients were identified as active smokers at the time of surgery. M6 samples consisted of neoterminal ileum biopsies collected during postoperative colonoscopy. TCR repertoire analysis was performed in some 60 Crohn's disease patients drawn from a prospective multicentre cohort. Surgery was performed for a complication in all patients, with stricturing disease in approximately 60% and penetrating disease in approximately 40%. Postoperative therapy was given to about half of the patients, with thiopurines administered to under 12 patients and anti-TNF agents administered to under 20 patients. The study was conducted in parallel with a multicentre cohort built to find predictors of early endoscopic recurrence after ileocolonic resection. A total of roughly 170 mucosal samples from around 50 patients were sequenced, with samples obtained at several locations on the surgical specimen and at postoperative endoscopy. A Rutgeerts score higher than i0 was the definition used for endoscopic postoperative recurrence. What the study reported, not specific to this receptor: Higher percentages of high-frequency clones at the time of surgery were linked to endoscopic recurrence, and every patient with clonality above 26.8% (18/57) had recurrence. A significantly higher proportion of clonal expansions was observed in active smokers at surgery than in non-smokers (about 25% vs 20%, p=0.02). Mucosal CD4 and CD8 T cells were sorted and sequenced only in a subgroup of patients, whose size was not stated. Compared with CD4 T cells, sorted CD8 T cells held more high-frequency clones, which suggests that the mucosal expansions were mostly CD8. Postoperative endoscopy was performed at varying times within the first year after surgery, with a median delay of roughly 6.4 months.

Trimmed from V: 5 bases; trimmed from J: 8 bases; junction bases lacking a gene match: 13. The CDR3 spans 16 residues, from the cysteine through the phenylalanine. Only the CDR3 region is kept as DNA, spanning 48 bases read in frame from base 1. The germline V gene (reference sequence) gives CDR1 as SEHNR and CDR2 as FQNEAQ. As to this clone: No cognate antigen has been identified for it. No per-base quality is available; no much larger clone lies one base away.

For commercial TCRB immunosequencing, about 0.45 micrograms of biopsy DNA were submitted for each sample. Adaptive Biotechnology amplified the CDR3 regions from genomic DNA with a two-step multiplex PCR designed to control amplification bias. The first PCR used primers for every V and J gene segment; the second PCR added barcodes and Illumina adapters. An Illumina instrument was used to sequence the CDR3 libraries. In the authors' own workflow: The analysis drew on both the pipelines supplied by the vendor and custom analysis of the raw data in R/Bioconductor running R version 3.3.0. Clonality, which ranges from 0 to 1, was calculated as the inverse of the normalised Shannon entropy across all productive clones. High-frequency clones were defined as the repertoire share of the top 100 clones, retaining only clones passing a 95% confidence test. The Simpson index measured repertoire diversity, and the Morisita-Horn index measured overlap between samples. As stored in TCRdb, this immuneACCESS dataset retains in-frame rearrangements with V and J assigned. A fraction of the clones does not appear; measured against another copy, unresolved V genes explain less than half of the discrepancy, and the remainder lacks a known reason. For V, J and clone size, that table is used; D and trimming come from the DNA. This sample holds about 62,000 clones; 85% to 90% were observed only once. The ten biggest clones cover over 2% of the sample.

This specimen's time point label, per the study, means: neoterminal ileum biopsy at postoperative endoscopy, about 6 months after surgery. Adults with ileal or ileocolonic Crohn's disease and an indication for ileocolonic resection were eligible for inclusion. Whole ileal mucosal biopsies were kept frozen at -80 degrees C prior to DNA extraction. Genomic DNA was extracted from frozen whole biopsies with a TRizol-based method and quantified on a NanoDrop 2000 spectrophotometer. The sequencing input was ileal tissue. The receptor comes from an adult with Crohn's disease. The rearrangement joined TRBV7-9 to TRBJ2-1; 9 central bases correspond to TRBD2. The DNA reads TGTGCCAGCAGCCCCCAGGAAGCGGGAGGCCAACATGAGCAGTTCTTC. Its product reads: CASSPQEAGGQHEQFF.